The next 7 T cell receptor beta chains were all read from a single sample in a study of cytomegalovirus exposure and HLA in healthy donors. The study ran its PCR with 60 Vbeta and 13 Jbeta primers. Libraries were prepared by immunoSEQ multiplex PCR; TCRdb keeps only in-frame clonotypes and omits some of them. The sample carries under 200,000 clones, nearly 80% recorded once. Material for sequencing was PBMCs. The origin of the receptors is a man aged 45 to 65 in good health and CMV-seropositive.

J is TRBJ2-3 and V is TRBV15; 7 nucleotides line up with TRBD1. Looked up from germline, CDR1 is LNHNV and CDR2 is YYDKDF (reference sequence). J lost 1 base, V lost 4 bases, and 5 bases had no gene match. The CDR3 consists of 15 residues. The CDR3 DNA sequence: TGTGCCACCAGCAAACGGACAGGCCGCACAGATACGCAGTATTTT. The encoded protein is CATSKRTGRTDTQYF. Full variable domain (missing parts from reference TRBV15 and TRBJ2-3): DAMVIQNPRYQVTQFGKPVTLSCSQTLNHNVMYWYQQKSSQAPKLLFHYYDKDFNNEADTPDNFQSRRPNTSFCFLDIRSPGLGDTAMYLCATSKRTGRTDTQYFGPGTRLTVL.

The chain's CDR3 is CASSYADSYGYTF. In DNA, the CDR3 is TGTGCCAGCAGTTACGCGGACAGCTATGGCTACACCTTC. The chain has TRBV6-5 and TRBJ1-2; perhaps TRBD1 as D (6 bases). Germline V lookup: CDR1 MNHEY, CDR2 SVGAGI. V was pared by 2 bases and J by 4 bases, with 8 bases between. The CDR3 covers 13 residues.

The rearrangement uses TRBV9 and TRBJ1-6; the D is unclear. The CDR3 extends over 16 amino acids. The germline gives CDR1 SGDLS, CDR2 YYNGEE. Deletions cut 0 bases from V and 0 bases from J, with 7 bases between. The CDR3 DNA reads as TGTGCCAGCAGCGTAGACACTAGCTCCTATAATTCACCCCTCCACTTT. Its translation: CASSVDTSSYNSPLHF.

The chain employs TRBV4-1 and TRBJ2-5; 7 bases align to TRBD1. The CDR3 sequence is 13 residues long. J lost 5 bases, V lost 4 bases, and 4 bases had no gene match. CDR1 and CDR2 (germline): MGHRA, YSYEKL. The CDR3 sequence: CASSPTGMETQYF. DNA for the CDR3: TGCGCCAGCAGCCCGACAGGGATGGAGACCCAGTACTTC.

The chain is built from TRBV19 and TRBJ2-1; D perhaps matches TRBD2 (5 bases). The CDR3 contains 15 residues. V gave up 3 bases and J gave up 0 bases, with 9 bases separating them. Per the germline V gene, CDR1 is LNHDA and CDR2 is SQIVND (reference sequence). The CDR3 DNA is TGTGCCAGTAGTATGAATGGAGGCTCCTACAATGAGCAGTTCTTC. Amino acid sequence: CASSMNGGSYNEQFF.

The V and J genes are TRBV19 and TRBJ1-2; D is perhaps TRBD1 (6 bases). The germline gives CDR1 LNHDA, CDR2 SQIVND (reference sequence). The CDR3 length is 15 residues. The ends were cut back, 3 bases at V and 4 bases at J, with 15 bases in the middle. CDR3 in DNA: TGTGCCAGTAGTATCCGGGACACATTAAGCTATGGCTACACCTTC. Its translation is CASSIRDTLSYGYTF.

The CDR3 loop reads CASSHRLAGSTDTQYF. The CDR3, as DNA: TGTGCCAGCAGTCACCGGCTAGCGGGGAGCACAGATACGCAGTATTTT. The chain employs TRBV7-9 and TRBJ2-3; TRBD2 matches at 9 bases. V shed 6 bases, J shed 0 bases, and the junction held 7 bases outside the gene matches. Germline V gene lookup returns CDR1 SEHNR and CDR2 FQNEAQ (reference sequence). The CDR3 runs 16 residues.